A single sample is the source of the 27 T cell receptor beta chains below, sequenced in a study of blood T cell repertoires in COVID-19. TCRdb's table, derived via immunoSEQ multiplex PCR, lists solely in-frame clones and lacks some. The sample yields 150,000 to 200,000 clones, more than 70% seen once. Specimen: PBMCs or T cells enriched from blood (not recorded which). The receptors here all came from a man aged 60 to 69 who had recovered from COVID-19.

The genes are TRBV18 and TRBJ1-5, with 8 bases matching TRBD1. This CDR3 has 16 residues. The V gene's germline CDR1 is KGHSH and CDR2 LQKENI. V was pared by 4 bases and J by 5 bases, with 10 bases of the junction left unmatched. The CDR3 DNA reads TGTGCCAGCTCACGGTCAGGGGGCTTGGGGGATCAGCCCCAGCATTTT. This encodes CASSRSGGLGDQPQHF.

The CDR3 DNA sequence: TGCAGCGTACAGGGTCTAGGGGACACTGAAGCTTTCTTT. Its translation: CSVQGLGDTEAFF. V usage is TRBV29-1 and J usage is TRBJ1-1; D perhaps matches TRBD1 (6 bases). CDR3 length: 13 amino acids. Per germline, CDR1 SQVTM and CDR2 ANQGSEA. Between the trimmed V and J ends, which lost 6 bases and 3 bases, there was a span of 14 bases.

The chain carries TRBV28 and TRBJ1-2, with a tentative D call TRBD1 (5 bases). Germline V lookup: CDR1 MDHEN, CDR2 SYDVKM. CDR3 length: 16 residues. The V end was cut by 6 bases, the J end by 6 bases, with 23 bases between. For the CDR3, the DNA is TGTGCCAGCAGCCCTCATTCACCTTCCGACAGCAATGGCTACACCTTC. This translates into CASSPHSPSDSNGYTF.

V is TRBV14 and J is TRBJ1-1; D uncertain. Trimming took 7 bases from V and 4 from J, leaving 22 bases between them. CDR3 length equals 16 residues. Per germline, CDR1 SGHDN and CDR2 FVKESK. CDR3 sequence (DNA): TGTGCCAGCACCCCAAGTATGAACAGTGTTCCCACTGAAGCTTTCTTT. Encoded protein: CASTPSMNSVPTEAFF.

This clone was detected only once. The rearrangement joins TRBV19 to TRBJ2-3; tentatively, D is TRBD2 (6 bases). The CDR3 has 17 residues. The germline V gene encodes CDR1 LNHDA and CDR2 SQIVND (reference sequence). V shed 3 bases and J shed 0 bases, with 16 bases lying between them. CDR3 amino acids: CASSIQTGTPSTDTQYF. DNA of the CDR3: TGTGCCAGTAGTATCCAAACCGGGACTCCTAGCACAGATACGCAGTATTTT.

This clone was recorded only once. J is TRBJ2-3 and V is TRBV5-1, with 10 bases matching TRBD2. The germline V gene encodes CDR1 SGHRS and CDR2 YFSETQ. V lost 0 bases and J lost 1; bases outside the gene matches: 2. The CDR3 length is 16 residues. CDR3 sequence reads: CASSLAGTSGTDTQYF. Written as DNA, the CDR3 is TGCGCCAGCAGCTTGGCCGGGACTAGCGGCACAGATACGCAGTATTTT.

V and J are TRBV11-2 and TRBJ2-7; D remains ambiguous. CDR1 SGHAT and CDR2 FQNNGV come from the germline V gene. Trimming shortened V by 5 bases and J by 12 bases, and 5 bases separated the two germline ends. The CDR3 runs to 8 residues. CDR3: CASSARYF. The CDR3 DNA sequence: TGTGCCAGCAGCGCGCGGTACTTC.

The chain combines TRBV29-1 with TRBJ2-7; the match to TRBD2 covers 9 bases. V trimming: 1 base; J trimming: 6 bases; junction bases outside the gene matches: 10. Germline CDR1 SQVTM, CDR2 ANQGSEA. The CDR3 has 15 amino acids. Written as DNA, the CDR3 is TGCAGCGTTGAAGTTGGAGGGGGACTAGCTCGCGAGCAGTACTTC. Residues: CSVEVGGGLAREQYF.

The V gene is TRBV7-6, the J gene TRBJ2-7; D gene unclear. CDR3 length: 14 amino acids. CDR1 SGHVS and CDR2 FNYEAQ come from the germline V gene. V lost 0 bases, J lost 1 base, and 7 bases lay in between. As DNA, the CDR3 is TGTGCCAGCAGCTTAGCGGCGACATCCTACGAGCAGTACTTC. It yields the protein CASSLAATSYEQYF.

The genes are TRBV4-2 and TRBJ2-7; TRBD1 is a possible D gene (5 bases). Germline CDR1 reads LGHNA; CDR2 reads YNFKEQ. V gave up 1 base and J gave up 0 bases, with 10 bases separating them. The CDR3 sequence is 15 residues long. Here the CDR3 reads CASSQGQRNSYEQYF. The CDR3 bases are TGTGCCAGCAGCCAAGGACAGCGAAACTCCTACGAGCAGTACTTC.

Of note for this clone: The germline gene is not matched at one end of the junction; a read error may be the cause. The CDR3 sequence: CASSLGLAGAKWLF. For the CDR3, the DNA is TGTGCCAGCAGCTTAGGACTAGCGGGAGCTAAGTGGCTCTTC. The V and J genes are TRBV7-2 and TRBJ2-1; 12 nucleotides line up with TRBD2. The germline CDR1 and CDR2 sequences are SGHTA and FQGNSA. CDR3 length equals 14 residues.

J is TRBJ1-5 and V is TRBV28, with D unresolved. The length of the CDR3 is 15 residues. Germline V gene sequence: CDR1 MDHEN, CDR2 SYDVKM. Trimming took off 2 bases at V and 3 bases at J, with 11 bases between the two ends. CDR3 protein: CASSLREGDNQPQHF. The CDR3 DNA reads TGTGCCAGCAGTTTAAGGGAGGGAGACAATCAGCCCCAGCATTTT. The variable domain in full, completed from reference TRBV28 and TRBJ1-5, reads DVKVTQSSRYLVKRTGEKVFLECVQDMDHENMFWYRQDPGLGLRLIYFSYDVKMKEKGDIPEGYSVSREKKERFSLILESASTNQTSMYLCASSLREGDNQPQHFGDGTRLSIL.

The rearrangement uses TRBV13 and TRBJ1-1; 9 bases are shared with TRBD1. This CDR3 has 14 residues. Trimming took 5 bases from V and 8 from J; bases not matched to a gene: 9. CDR1 is PRHDT and CDR2 is FYEKMQ in the germline V gene (reference sequence). The DNA for the CDR3 is TGTGCCAGCAGCCAGCGGGACAGGGTAGGAGAAGCTTTCTTT. This codes for CASSQRDRVGEAFF.

This clone was seen once. V is TRBV15 and J is TRBJ1-1, with 7 bases identical to TRBD1. Trimming took 4 bases from V and 7 from J; bases not matched to a gene: 12. CDR1 is LNHNV and CDR2 is YYDKDF in the germline V gene (reference sequence). The CDR3 covers 15 residues. CDR3 region: CATSKEQGPRSEAFF. The CDR3 nucleotides read TGTGCCACCAGCAAAGAACAGGGGCCCAGGAGTGAAGCTTTCTTT.

This chain joins TRBV4-2 and TRBJ2-1, with 7 nucleotides matching TRBD2. CDR1 and CDR2 (germline): LGHNA, YNFKEQ. The CDR3 is made up of 19 amino acids. Trimming cost V 1 base and J 0 bases; bases outside gene matches: 12. The CDR3 loop reads CASSQGPLTRTSSYNEQFF. The CDR3 bases are TGTGCCAGCAGCCAAGGCCCCCTTACTAGGACTAGCTCCTACAATGAGCAGTTCTTC.

This clone was counted only a few times. One junction end disagrees with the germline gene, perhaps due to a read error. The chain uses TRBV12-5 and TRBJ2-1, with a possible D match to TRBD2 (5 bases). The CDR3 spans 11 residues. CDR1 LGHNT and CDR2 FRNRAP come from the germline V gene. CDR3 amino acids: CASGPHERVIF. CDR3 in DNA: TGTGCTAGTGGTCCCCATGAGAGGGTGATCTTC.

The table lists this clone with a few counts. CDR3 bases: TGTGCCAGCAGTTGGGGCAGAAGCTACGAGCAGTACTTC. This gives the protein CASSWGRSYEQYF. The chain has TRBV27 and TRBJ2-7, with a weak D call TRBD1 (5 bases). Germline-derived CDR1 and CDR2 are MNHEY and SMNVEV (reference sequence). This CDR3 region has 13 residues. Trimming pared 4 bases from V and 3 bases from J, leaving 10 bases between.

This clone was recorded a few times. The chain uses TRBV5-1 and TRBJ1-2; 7 bases are shared with TRBD1. V trimming: 4 bases; J trimming: 0 bases; junction bases outside the gene matches: 9. The CDR3 spans 16 residues. Germline V CDR1 and CDR2: SGHRS, YFSETQ. DNA for the CDR3: TGCGCCAGCAGCCCCGGGACAGCTGAAGCTAACTATGGCTACACCTTC. Translation: CASSPGTAEANYGYTF.

The J gene is TRBJ1-5, the V gene TRBV6-5, with 7 bases fitting TRBD1. V was pared by 2 bases and J by 3 bases, with 4 bases of the junction left unmatched. CDR1 is MNHEY, CDR2 SVGAGI, per germline. The length of the CDR3 is 15 residues. CDR3 nucleotide sequence: TGTGCCAGCAGTTACGCGGGACAGAACAATCAGCCCCAGCATTTT. Its translation is CASSYAGQNNQPQHF.

The chain combines TRBV2 with TRBJ1-5; 7 nucleotides line up with TRBD1. This CDR3 spans 14 amino acids. V dropped 6 bases and J dropped 5; count of bases not matched to a gene: 7. The germline CDR1 and CDR2 sequences are SNHLY and FYNNEI. The CDR3 nucleotides are TGTGCCAGCAGCGACGGACAGGTTCATCAGCCCCAGCATTTT. Residues: CASSDGQVHQPQHF.

In its sample, this clone was seen once. This chain joins TRBV28 and TRBJ2-5, with unresolved D. The V end lost 3 bases, the J end lost 4 bases, and 18 bases lay between the germline ends. The CDR3 is 16 amino acids. Germline V CDR1 and CDR2: MDHEN, SYDVKM. This CDR3 reads CASSLAIYGSRETQYF. CDR3 DNA sequence: TGTGCCAGCAGTTTGGCCATCTACGGGTCGCGAGAGACCCAGTACTTC.

V gene TRBV19 combines with J gene TRBJ2-1, with D perhaps TRBD2 (5 bases). The CDR3 contains 14 residues. CDR1 is LNHDA and CDR2 is SQIVND in the germline V gene (reference sequence). The ends were cut back, 7 bases at V and 1 base at J, with 11 bases in the middle. CDR3 residues: CASNRGGSYNEQFF. CDR3 coding DNA: TGTGCCAGTAACCGAGGAGGATCCTACAATGAGCAGTTCTTC.

This chain connects TRBV7-2 to TRBJ2-1; 9 bases agree with TRBD1. J lost 5 bases, V lost 3 bases, and 2 bases had no gene match. The CDR3 contains 14 residues. Germline-derived CDR1 and CDR2 are SGHTA and FQGNSA. The CDR3 DNA reads as TGTGCCAGCAGCTTGACAGGGGGACACAATGAGCAGTTCTTC. Translating it yields CASSLTGGHNEQFF.

The chain employs TRBV9 and TRBJ1-6; tentative D call: TRBD1 (6 bases). The V gene lost 3 bases and the J gene lost 15 bases, with 22 bases spanning the gap. There are 15 residues in the CDR3. Per the germline V gene, CDR1 is SGDLS and CDR2 is YYNGEE. CDR3 in amino acids: CASSERGQAPSGLHF. DNA for the CDR3: TGTGCCAGCAGCGAGAGGGGACAAGCCCCCTCGGGCCTCCACTTT.

This clone was picked up a small number of times. This chain joins TRBV27 and TRBJ1-6; a possible D gene is TRBD1 (5 bases). The CDR3 is 15 amino acids. Per germline, CDR1 MNHEY and CDR2 SMNVEV (reference sequence). Trimming took 5 bases from V and 2 from J, leaving 10 bases between them. CDR3 sequence (DNA): TGTGCCAGCAGTACCCAGGGAACCTATAATTCACCCCTCCACTTT. This translates into CASSTQGTYNSPLHF.

This clone was observed a handful of times. The CDR3 DNA reads as TGTGCCAGCAGGGACCAGGGGGCGCCCGGGGCCAACGTCCTGACTTTC. This sequence encodes CASRDQGAPGANVLTF. This chain joins TRBV2 and TRBJ2-6, with 8 bases identical to TRBD1. Germline lookup yields CDR1 SNHLY and CDR2 FYNNEI. V shed 6 bases and J 4 bases; nucleotides not matched to a gene: 8. The CDR3 length is 16 residues.

The CDR3: CASSLDRRFTDTQYF. The CDR3 DNA follows: TGTGCCAGCAGCTTGGACAGACGATTCACAGATACGCAGTATTTT. V gene TRBV7-9 combines with J gene TRBJ2-3; D is perhaps TRBD1 (6 bases). CDR3 length: 15 residues. The germline V and J ends were trimmed by 3 bases and 2 bases, with 12 bases remaining between them. Germline CDR1 and CDR2: SEHNR and FQNEAQ (reference sequence).